This section outlines one TCR beta chain sequence together with its context. The data were obtained in a study of CD8 T cells in Susac syndrome. After extraction with the RNeasy kit, roughly 0.5 to 1 ug of the RNA was reverse transcribed using random hexamers. TCRdb recomputed calls from the immunoSEQ multiplex PCR reads with MiXCR, one row per CDR3 protein. Of under 200,000 distinct CDR3 sequences listed, approximately 95% were seen once; the top ten hold 0.16%. V was trimmed by 1 base and J by 3 bases, leaving 4 bases between them. This CDR3 has 12 amino acids. CDR1 and CDR2 (germline): SGHDT, YYEEEE.

The specimen was CD8+ T cells from PBMCs. The chain carries TRBV5-6 and TRBJ1-2, with D uncertain. This clonotype was sampled from a human donor with multiple sclerosis. CDR3 nucleotide sequence: TGTGCCAGCAGCTTGTGGGACTATGGCTACACCTTC. Its protein is CASSLWDYGYTF.